Listed here are 30 T cell receptor beta chains from one sample, sequenced in a study of T-cell reconstitution after alpha-beta-depleted transplantation in children. Using unique molecular identifiers, the investigators prepared the TCRbeta library. MiXCR, applied by TCRdb to the PCR reads, yields one record per CDR3 protein. The table has hundreds of thousands of distinct CDR3 sequences, under 15% seen once. The sample in question was PBMCs, mostly from graft donor cells, obtained 360 days after TCRalphabeta/CD19-depleted stem cell transplant. The receptor source for this set is a male patient younger than 18 who had a stem cell transplant for acute myeloid leukemia, so the T cells may come from the graft donor.

This clonotype was counted at least ten times. The rearrangement links TRBV29-1 to TRBJ2-3; D is undetermined. Trimming shortened V by 7 bases and J by 0 bases, and 8 bases separated the two germline ends. In germline, CDR1 is SQVTM, CDR2 ANQGSEA. CDR3 length equals 12 residues. As DNA, the CDR3 is TGCAGCGGAGCGAGGAGCACAGATACGCAGTATTTT. It codes for CSGARSTDTQYF.

This clonotype was counted between two and nine times. The V gene is TRBV12-3 or TRBV12-4, the J gene TRBJ2-7, with TRBD2 identical over 7 bases. CDR3 length equals 15 residues. The junction had 10 bases not matched to a gene; V was cut back by 5 bases and J by 3 bases. CDR3 region: CASSPRTRPNYEQYF. As DNA, the CDR3 is TGTGCCAGCAGTCCCCGGACTAGGCCGAACTACGAGCAGTACTTC.

This clonotype was recorded at least ten times. The rearrangement joins TRBV5-1 to TRBJ2-1; 13 bases fit TRBD2. The V gene end was trimmed by 5 bases and the J gene end by 0 bases; junction bases not matched to a gene: 8. The germline V gene has CDR1 SGHRS and CDR2 YFSETQ. CDR3 size: 18 residues. The CDR3 loop is CASSGGLAGTSSYNEQFF. The CDR3, as DNA: TGCGCCAGCAGTGGGGGACTAGCGGGGACAAGCTCCTACAATGAGCAGTTCTTC.

This clonotype has ten or more counts. The gene calls are TRBV7-3 and TRBJ2-7; D not certain. V lost 4 bases to trimming and J lost 4 bases, with 14 bases between them. The CDR3 extends over 14 amino acids. CDR1 and CDR2 (germline): SGHTA, FQGTGA. Written as DNA, the CDR3 is TGTGCCAGCAGCTCGTACACTTCCCCTTACGAGCAGTACTTC. Encoded protein: CASSSYTSPYEQYF.

The chain uses TRBV28 and TRBJ2-7; 8 bases align to TRBD2. CDR3 size: 15 residues. Germline CDR1 reads MDHEN; CDR2 reads SYDVKM. Germline trimming cut 5 bases from V and 6 bases from J; bases unmatched to any gene: 12. The CDR3 region has the DNA TGTGCCAGCAGTCTAACGTTAGCGGGACTGAGCGAGCAGTACTTC. It encodes CASSLTLAGLSEQYF.

The J gene is TRBJ2-1, the V gene TRBV9; tentative D call: TRBD1 (6 bases). Per the germline V gene, CDR1 is SGDLS and CDR2 is YYNGEE. With 3 bases removed from V and 4 bases from J, the gap between germline ends came to 20 bases. This CDR3 has 17 residues. CDR3 sequence: CASSAPDERGYYNEQFF. CDR3 bases: TGTGCCAGCAGCGCCCCCGATGAGAGGGGGTATTACAATGAGCAGTTCTTC.

This clonotype was found a few times. The chain recombines TRBV11-2 with TRBJ1-2; 7 bases are shared with TRBD1. CDR3 length: 14 amino acids. The junction had 12 bases not matched to a gene; V was cut back by 6 bases and J by 8 bases. CDR1 is SGHAT, CDR2 FQNNGV, per germline. The CDR3 DNA is TGTGCCAGCAGTTTCGCAGACAGGGTACGGGGCTACACCTTC. Its translation: CASSFADRVRGYTF.

This clonotype was recorded a few times. CDR3 sequence reads: CASSSVAGVREQYF. The CDR3 DNA is TGTGCCAGCAGTTCGGTAGCGGGAGTAAGGGAGCAGTACTTC. The chain links TRBV28 to TRBJ2-7, with 9 bases identical to TRBD2. Trimming at V came to 4 bases and at J to 7 bases, leaving 8 bases not matched to a gene. The CDR3 is 14 amino acids. The germline V gene encodes CDR1 MDHEN and CDR2 SYDVKM. Looking up the rest from reference TRBV28 and TRBJ2-7 gives the full variable domain: DVKVTQSSRYLVKRTGEKVFLECVQDMDHENMFWYRQDPGLGLRLIYFSYDVKMKEKGDIPEGYSVSREKKERFSLILESASTNQTSMYLCASSSVAGVREQYFGPGTRLTVT.

The chain is built from TRBV5-1 and TRBJ2-7; perhaps TRBD1 as D (6 bases). The CDR3 spans 14 residues. The V and J ends lost 2 bases and 3 bases respectively, with 12 bases between them. Germline V gene lookup returns CDR1 SGHRS and CDR2 YFSETQ. The CDR3 spells CASSFTGTDYEQYF. In DNA, the CDR3 is TGCGCCAGCAGCTTCACAGGGACGGACTACGAGCAGTACTTC.

In this sample, this clonotype turned up a few times. The V and J genes are TRBV20-1 and TRBJ2-4; TRBD2 matches 11 bases. Germline V gene lookup returns CDR1 DFQATT and CDR2 SNEGSKA (reference sequence). The CDR3 contains 13 residues. Germline trimming cut 6 bases from V and 7 bases from J; bases unmatched to any gene: 5. The chain's CDR3 is CSARLAGRNIQYF. In DNA, the CDR3 is TGCAGTGCGCGACTAGCGGGAAGGAACATTCAGTACTTC.

The chain carries TRBV19 and TRBJ2-1; 9 nucleotides agree with TRBD2. CDR3 length: 12 residues. Germline V gene lookup returns CDR1 LNHDA and CDR2 SQIVND (reference sequence). The V and J ends lost 7 bases and 10 bases, in that order; junction bases with no gene match: 5. The CDR3 protein is CASNFLAGEQFF. In DNA form, the CDR3 reads TGTGCCAGTAACTTCCTAGCGGGAGAGCAGTTCTTC.

This clonotype appeared a few times. The chain links TRBV28 to TRBJ2-3; 8 bases line up with TRBD2. Germline V gene lookup returns CDR1 MDHEN and CDR2 SYDVKM. Germline trimming cut 5 bases from V and 3 bases from J; bases unmatched to any gene: 7. The CDR3 covers 15 residues. DNA for the CDR3: TGTGCCAGCAGTCAGCGGGGGAGAGGGACAGATACGCAGTATTTT. Amino acids: CASSQRGRGTDTQYF.

V usage is TRBV28 and J usage is TRBJ2-7; 8 bases are shared with TRBD2. Germline V CDR1 and CDR2: MDHEN, SYDVKM. The CDR3 extends over 15 amino acids. J was trimmed by 4 bases and V by 3 bases; bases with no gene match: 8. CDR3 DNA: TGTGCCAGCAGTTTTAGACGCGGGGGGTTTTACGAGCAGTACTTC. Translating gives CASSFRRGGFYEQYF.

At least ten counts were recorded for this clonotype. V is TRBV6-1 and J is TRBJ1-3; 7 bases agree with TRBD1. Looked up from germline, CDR1 is MNHNS and CDR2 is SASEGT. J lost 3 bases, V lost 5 bases, and 10 bases had no gene match. The CDR3 contains 16 residues. The CDR3, as DNA: TGTGCCAGCAGTCGGACAGGATCTGGCGGTGGAAACACCATATATTTT. It is translated as CASSRTGSGGGNTIYF.

V is TRBV5-1 and J is TRBJ2-1; a weak D match, TRBD2 (5 bases). The CDR3 has 16 amino acids. The germline V gene has CDR1 SGHRS and CDR2 YFSETQ. V gave up 4 bases and J gave up 1 base, with 15 bases separating them. The CDR3 nucleotides read TGCGCCAGCAGCCGAGGACCGGGAATATCCTACAATGAGCAGTTCTTC. This codes for CASSRGPGISYNEQFF. Based on the CDR3 plus reference TRBV5-1 and TRBJ2-1, the full variable domain is KAGVTQTPRYLIKTRGQQVTLSCSPISGHRSVSWYQQTPGQGLQFLFEYFSETQRNKGNFPGRFSGRQFSNSRSEMNVSTLELGDSALYLCASSRGPGISYNEQFFGPGTRLTVL.

On this clonotype itself: A much larger clone sits a single nucleotide away, making a read error possible. The chain combines TRBV7-2 with TRBJ2-3, with D unclear. Per germline, CDR1 SGHTA and CDR2 FQGNSA. This CDR3 has 16 residues. The CDR3 DNA is TGTGACAGCAGCTTAGCTGGCGGTGGTTCCACAGATACGCAGTATTTT. Translated, it gives CDSSLAGGGSTDTQYF.

This clonotype was counted at least ten times. The V call is TRBV4-3, the J call TRBJ2-1, with D possibly TRBD2 on 5 matching bases. From germline, CDR1 is LGHNA and CDR2 YSLEER. Deletions cut 0 bases from V and 2 bases from J, with 14 bases between. The CDR3 consists of 17 residues. This CDR3 is CASSQDSGIYAYNEQFF. For the CDR3, the DNA is TGCGCCAGCAGCCAAGACTCCGGGATTTACGCCTACAATGAGCAGTTCTTC.

There are a few counts of this clonotype. This CDR3 is CASSFVVELYF. The CDR3 DNA reads as TGTGCCAGCAGTTTCGTAGTCGAACTGTATTTT. The V call is TRBV12-3 or TRBV12-4, the J call TRBJ2-3; unclear D gene. The CDR3 length is 11 residues. V dropped 3 bases and J dropped 14 bases, with 12 bases sitting between them.

This clonotype turned up a few times. The V gene is TRBV6-5, the J gene TRBJ1-5; possibly TRBD1 for D (6 bases). The CDR3 has 15 residues. V was cut by 7 bases and J by 0 bases, with 13 bases left in between. Germline V gives CDR1 MNHEY, CDR2 SVGAGI. The CDR3 DNA reads as TGTGCCAGCATCAAAACAGGGTATAGCAATCAGCCCCAGCATTTT. This gives the protein CASIKTGYSNQPQHF.

This sequence joins TRBV4-1 and TRBJ2-7, with TRBD1 as a possible D gene (6 bases). V lost 4 bases, J lost 0 bases, and 13 bases lay in between. CDR1 and CDR2 (germline): MGHRA, YSYEKL. This CDR3 contains 15 residues. CDR3 nucleotide sequence: TGCGCCAGCAGCCGAGTGACAGGTAACTCCTACGAGCAGTACTTC. Translated: CASSRVTGNSYEQYF.

This clonotype was detected a few times. V gene TRBV4-2 combines with J gene TRBJ2-1; 12 bases agree with TRBD2. This CDR3 has 18 amino acids. From germline, CDR1 is LGHNA and CDR2 YNFKEQ. J lost 2 bases, V lost 1 base, and 6 bases had no gene match. The DNA for the CDR3 is TGTGCCAGCAGCCAAGCACTAGCGGGAGGTCCCCCCTACAATGAGCAGTTCTTC. Protein: CASSQALAGGPPYNEQFF.

This clonotype turned up a few times. The rearrangement joins TRBV7-9 to TRBJ2-5, with D perhaps given as TRBD1 or TRBD2 (5 bases each). Germline-derived CDR1 and CDR2 are SEHNR and FQNEAQ (reference sequence). V gave up 5 bases and J gave up 2 bases, with 15 bases separating them. The CDR3 is 15 amino acids. The CDR3 here is CASSLRDPGQETQYF. The CDR3, as DNA: TGTGCCAGCAGCCTACGGGACCCGGGACAAGAGACCCAGTACTTC.

This clonotype was seen only a few times. The genes are TRBV7-3 and TRBJ2-7; 10 bases are shared with TRBD2. This CDR3 comprises 15 residues. Germline V gene sequence: CDR1 SGHTA, CDR2 FQGTGA. Trimming removed 5 bases from V and 2 bases from J; junction bases left unmatched: 6. CDR3: CASSRGTSETYEQYF. CDR3 in DNA: TGTGCCAGCAGCCGAGGGACTAGCGAGACCTACGAGCAGTACTTC.

The gene calls are TRBV12-3 or TRBV12-4 and TRBJ1-5; D gene uncertain. The CDR3 has 15 residues. The V end was cut by 5 bases, the J end by 7 bases, with 18 bases between. CDR3 sequence reads: CASSPSGQPSQPQHF. CDR3 in DNA: TGTGCCAGCAGTCCGTCCGGCCAACCGAGCCAGCCCCAGCATTTT.

This clonotype was counted ten times or more. The chain employs TRBV6-4 and TRBJ2-2; unclear D gene. Germline CDR1 is MRHNA and CDR2 is SNTAGT. CDR3 length equals 18 residues. V lost 5 bases to trimming and J lost 2 bases, with 21 bases between them. The CDR3 bases are TGTGCCAGCAGTTTGGTGTCAAGTGGGCGGATAAACACCGGGGAGCTGTTTTTT. This codes for CASSLVSSGRINTGELFF.

The chain couples TRBV30 to TRBJ2-4; no reliable D call. CDR1 is GTSNPN and CDR2 is SVGIG in the germline V gene (reference sequence). This CDR3 has 14 amino acids. Trimming shortened V by 3 bases and J by 0 bases, and 9 bases separated the two germline ends. The CDR3 DNA reads TGTGCCTGGAGCGAAAACATAGCCAAAAACATTCAGTACTTC. Translation gives CAWSENIAKNIQYF.

The chain couples TRBV27 to TRBJ2-7; 7 bases align to TRBD1. Germline CDR1 is MNHEY and CDR2 is SMNVEV (reference sequence). This CDR3 contains 17 residues. V gave up 5 bases and J gave up 0 bases; unmatched junction bases: 13. The CDR3 nucleotides are TGTGCCAGCAGTAGACTTCCGACAGGGTTCAGCTCCTACGAGCAGTACTTC. The encoded protein is CASSRLPTGFSSYEQYF.

V and J are TRBV7-6 and TRBJ1-6; D unresolved. The V gene lost 0 bases and the J gene lost 7 bases, with 13 bases spanning the gap. The CDR3 loop spans 16 amino acids. Germline values: CDR1 SGHVS, CDR2 FNYEAQ. The CDR3 sequence is CASSLATPVVNSPLHF. The CDR3 nucleotides are TGTGCCAGCAGCTTAGCGACCCCAGTCGTCAATTCACCCCTCCACTTT.

A few counts support this clonotype. The V gene is TRBV20-1, the J gene TRBJ2-7; 12 nucleotides align to TRBD2. This CDR3 is 13 amino acids long. The V gene's germline CDR1 is DFQATT and CDR2 SNEGSKA (reference sequence). Unmatched junction bases numbered 0, after V lost 4 bases and J lost 2 bases. The CDR3 bases are TGCAGTGCTACTAGCGGGAGGGCCTACGAGCAGTACTTC. It specifies CSATSGRAYEQYF.

This clonotype was counted a few times. The chain is built from TRBV29-1 and TRBJ2-1, with 10 bases identical to TRBD2. The V segment lost 5 bases and the J segment 5 bases; nucleotides outside the gene matches: 6. The length of the CDR3 is 14 residues. The germline gives CDR1 SQVTM, CDR2 ANQGSEA. The CDR3 reads CSVRAGGPNNEQFF. In DNA form, the CDR3 reads TGCAGCGTTCGAGCGGGAGGGCCAAACAATGAGCAGTTCTTC.